A selection of T cell receptor beta chains follows, all from one sample in a study of T cell responses to AZD1222 COVID-19 vaccine. Libraries were prepared by immunoSEQ multiplex PCR; TCRdb keeps only in-frame clonotypes and omits some of them. This table has 100,000 to 150,000 clones, around 88% appearing once. Sequencing used peripheral blood, obtained on day 0 of AZD1222 vaccination. These TCRs come from an adult in good health. CDR3s leave out the opening cysteine and the closing phenylalanine or tryptophan. The order of the fields is CDR3 length, J gene, V gene, CDR3 protein.

12	TRBJ2-7	TRBV10-3	AISDGVASYEQY
11	TRBJ1-2	TRBV19	ASSRTDNYGYT
13	TRBJ2-5	TRBV5-6	ASSDRDPYQETQY
12	TRBJ1-6	TRBV7-8	ASSLVGGDSPLH
14	TRBJ1-6	TRBV14	ASSLRRDRDNSPLH
12	TRBJ1-1	TRBV4-3	ASSQARATTEAF
15	TRBJ2-2	TRBV4-1	ASSQAAGQGGNGELF
13	TRBJ1-4	TRBV5-1	ASTQSGQKNEKLF
11	TRBJ1-5	TRBV10-3	ATFAGNNQPQH
12	TRBJ2-5	TRBV9	ASSVGPAQETQY
9	TRBJ2-7	TRBV20-1	SVGKVREQY